Presented here are 20 T cell receptor beta chains from one specimen sequenced in a study of blood T cells in healthy people across ages. Then a second PCR, running roughly 7 to 11 cycles, was carried out with a sample-barcoded 5' primer and a J-beta primer mix. MiXCR was run by TCRdb on the 5' RACE reads, yielding one entry per CDR3 protein. The sample contains hundreds of thousands of distinct CDR3 sequences, 40% to 50% of which appear only once. Specimen: blood. These TCRs come from a man aged 60-69 years in good health.

The chain is built from TRBV6-5 and TRBJ1-1; D remains ambiguous. The length of the CDR3 is 14 residues. V lost 4 bases and J 1 base, leaving 10 bases between the germline ends. The germline V gene encodes CDR1 MNHEY and CDR2 SVGAGI. The CDR3 nucleotides are TGTGCCAGCAGTTCACCGGGCACGAACACTGAAGCTTTCTTT. It codes for CASSSPGTNTEAFF.

The chain combines TRBV19 with TRBJ1-2; no clear D gene. The V end was cut by 6 bases, the J end by 5 bases, with 10 bases between. Germline V gene lookup returns CDR1 LNHDA and CDR2 SQIVND (reference sequence). This CDR3 has 12 residues. CDR3 sequence (DNA): TGTGCCAGTAGCCCAAAGCGGTATGGCTACACCTTC. Translating it yields CASSPKRYGYTF.

In its sample, this clonotype was seen once. The rearrangement joins TRBV2 to TRBJ2-1; maybe TRBD1 (7 bases). V was shortened by 7 bases and J by 13 bases, with 26 bases between the two germline ends. Looked up from germline, CDR1 is SNHLY and CDR2 is FYNNEI. This CDR3 region has 15 residues. CDR3 nucleotides: TGTGCCAGCAAGAAGGAGGGGGCGCGAATTGAGACCCAGTTCTTC. This encodes CASKKEGARIETQFF.

This clonotype was seen more than once but under ten times. This chain joins TRBV19 and TRBJ2-5, with D unresolved. Per germline, CDR1 LNHDA and CDR2 SQIVND (reference sequence). This CDR3 comprises 11 residues. Trimming removed 4 bases at V and 6 bases at J, with 6 bases between. The CDR3 sequence is CASSTGKTQYF. CDR3 nucleotide sequence: TGTGCCAGTAGTACAGGCAAGACCCAGTACTTC.

The chain has TRBV7-9 and TRBJ2-5; D is unclear. Trimming took 6 bases from V and 2 from J, leaving 13 bases between them. The V gene's germline CDR1 is SEHNR and CDR2 FQNEAQ (reference sequence). The length of the CDR3 is 14 residues. The CDR3 loop is CASSFQGPQETQYF. In DNA, the CDR3 is TGTGCCAGCAGTTTTCAAGGTCCGCAAGAGACCCAGTACTTC.

This clonotype is a singleton in its sample. V gene TRBV20-1 combines with J gene TRBJ2-5; unclear D gene. Germline V gene sequence: CDR1 DFQATT, CDR2 SNEGSKA (reference sequence). The V end lost 5 bases, the J end lost 5 bases, and 18 bases lay between the germline ends. This CDR3 region has 14 residues. For the CDR3, the DNA is TGCAGTGCTGGAGTGACTCACCTAGGGGAGACCCAGTACTTC. It specifies CSAGVTHLGETQYF.

There are many counts of this clonotype. The genes are TRBV7-2 and TRBJ2-7; tentatively, D is TRBD1 or TRBD2 (6 bases each). The J call could be wrong; TRBJ2-4 is a better fit for the DNA end. From germline, CDR1 is SGHTA and CDR2 FQGNSA. The CDR3 runs to 15 residues. The CDR3 region is CASSYGGARGNIQYF. The CDR3 DNA reads as TGTGCCAGCAGCTACGGGGGTGCCAGGGGTAACATTCAGTACTTC.

This clonotype appeared many times. The chain couples TRBV12-3 or TRBV12-4 to TRBJ2-7; D gene unclear. CDR3 size: 13 residues. V was cut by 7 bases and J by 4 bases, with 14 bases left in between. The CDR3, as DNA: TGTGCCAGCACCCCGGGTTTGGGATACGAGCAGTACTTC. This encodes CASTPGLGYEQYF.

This clonotype appeared many times. CDR3 DNA sequence: TGTGCCAGCAGTCGACCGGGACAGGGAACAGATACGCAGTATTTT. It codes for CASSRPGQGTDTQYF. The genes are TRBV28 and TRBJ2-3, with 9 positions matching TRBD1. The CDR3 runs 15 residues. CDR1 MDHEN and CDR2 SYDVKM come from the germline V gene. With 5 bases clipped from V and 3 bases from J, the junction kept 6 bases outside the gene matches.

The V and J genes are TRBV27 and TRBJ2-7, with TRBD2 as a possible D gene (7 bases). Germline V gene data show CDR1 as MNHEY and CDR2 as SMNVEV (reference sequence). Trimming took 7 bases from V and 2 from J, leaving 18 bases between them. The CDR3 totals 15 residues. In DNA form, the CDR3 reads TGTGCCAGCACTTCTAGGGGGGGGACCACCTACGAGCAGTACTTC. Translated, it gives CASTSRGGTTYEQYF.

The rearrangement joins TRBV6-6 to TRBJ2-2, with D unresolved. V was cut by 5 bases and J by 7 bases, with 11 bases left in between. CDR1 is MNHNY, CDR2 SVGAGI, per germline (reference sequence). CDR3 length: 13 residues. CDR3: CASSAFGRGELFF. CDR3 DNA sequence: TGTGCCAGCAGTGCCTTCGGACGCGGGGAGCTGTTTTTT.

Ten or more counts support this clonotype. V and J are TRBV11-3 and TRBJ2-3, with TRBD2 identical over 13 bases. Per the germline V gene, CDR1 is SGHNT and CDR2 is YENEEA. This CDR3 contains 16 residues. V lost 5 bases and J lost 2; bases outside the gene matches: 4. CDR3: CASSLGLAGSTDTQYF. The DNA of the CDR3 is TGTGCCAGCAGCCTGGGACTAGCGGGGTCCACAGATACGCAGTATTTT.

CDR3 in amino acids: CASSLLGTGELFF. In nucleotides, the CDR3 is TGCGCCAGCAGCCTCCTCGGCACCGGGGAGCTGTTTTTT. The chain has TRBV4-3 and TRBJ2-2; D is unclear. Between the trimmed V and J ends, which lost 4 bases and 4 bases, there was a span of 7 bases. The germline CDR1 and CDR2 sequences are LGHNA and YSLEER. This CDR3 is built from 13 residues.

The chain employs TRBV3-1 and TRBJ2-1; TRBD2 aligns across 7 bases. The CDR3 consists of 14 residues. Per germline, CDR1 LGHDT and CDR2 YNNKEL (reference sequence). V was clipped by 0 bases and J by 6 bases; unmatched bases: 2. The CDR3 DNA sequence: TGTGCCAGCAGCCAAGAGTGGGGGGGCAATGAGCAGTTCTTC. Translation gives CASSQEWGGNEQFF.

V usage is TRBV24-1 and J usage is TRBJ1-2, with TRBD1 matching over 8 bases. V lost 2 bases to trimming and J lost 7 bases; unmatched junction nucleotides: 8. Germline V gives CDR1 KGHDR, CDR2 SFDVKD. The CDR3 covers 15 residues. DNA for the CDR3: TGTGCCACCAGTGATTGGACAGGGCGGTCGAGTGGCTACACCTTC. Translating it yields CATSDWTGRSSGYTF.

V usage is TRBV12-5 and J usage is TRBJ2-4, with TRBD2 matching over 9 bases. CDR3 length: 16 residues. The V gene's germline CDR1 is LGHNT and CDR2 FRNRAP. V shed 4 bases, J shed 7 bases, and the junction held 11 bases outside the gene matches. Here the CDR3 reads CASGSTPAGGANIQYF. CDR3 DNA: TGTGCTAGTGGTTCCACCCCAGCGGGGGGTGCGAACATTCAGTACTTC.

This chain uses TRBV29-1 with TRBJ1-1; D is uncertain. With 7 bases removed from V and 0 bases from J, the gap between germline ends came to 12 bases. The CDR3 spans 13 residues. In germline, CDR1 is SQVTM, CDR2 ANQGSEA. The CDR3 here is CSGRPGLNTEAFF. The CDR3 DNA reads as TGCAGCGGCCGACCGGGGTTGAACACTGAAGCTTTCTTT.

The chain has TRBV9 and TRBJ2-3; a weak D match, TRBD1 (5 bases). Trimming pared 0 bases from V and 6 bases from J, leaving 14 bases between. CDR1 and CDR2 from the germline V gene are SGDLS and YYNGEE. There are 15 residues in the CDR3. CDR3 in amino acids: CASSVDVGRADTQYF. CDR3 nucleotides: TGTGCCAGCAGCGTAGACGTGGGGCGAGCGGATACGCAGTATTTT.

The chain carries TRBV20-1 and TRBJ1-2; D ambiguous. Trimming stripped 4 bases from V and 2 bases from J, with 11 bases between. Germline V gene data show CDR1 as DFQATT and CDR2 as SNEGSKA (reference sequence). CDR3 size: 13 residues. This chain's CDR3 is CSANGRPNYGYTF. The DNA of the CDR3 is TGCAGTGCTAATGGGCGCCCCAACTATGGCTACACCTTC.

CDR3 loop: CASSHLGDVSPYEQYF. DNA of the CDR3: TGTGCCAGCAGCCATTTGGGAGACGTCAGCCCCTACGAGCAGTACTTC. The V call is TRBV14, the J call TRBJ2-7; a weak D match, TRBD2 (5 bases). Germline-derived CDR1 and CDR2 are SGHDN and FVKESK. The CDR3 contains 16 residues. V dropped 3 bases and J dropped 2 bases, with 17 bases sitting between them. Full variable domain (outside the CDR3, taken from reference TRBV14 and TRBJ2-7): EAGVTQFPSHSVIEKGQTVTLRCDPISGHDNLYWYRRVMGKEIKFLLHFVKESKQDESGMPNNRFLAERTGGTYSTLKVQPAELEDSGVYFCASSHLGDVSPYEQYFGPGTRLTVT.